This entry lists 29 T cell receptor beta chains sequenced from one sample in a study of T-cell reconstitution after alpha-beta-depleted transplantation in children. Unique molecular identifiers were used in preparing the TCRbeta library. TCRdb reanalysed the PCR reads using MiXCR and keeps one entry per CDR3 protein. The data show a few hundred thousand distinct CDR3 sequences, 13% seen once. The sample consisted of PBMCs, taken from the stem cell graft. Receptors were obtained from a human donor who donated a stem cell graft to a child with Fanconi anemia.

This chain uses TRBV12-3 or TRBV12-4 with TRBJ2-2; D tentatively fits TRBD1 or TRBD2 (6 bases each). V gave up 2 bases and J gave up 4 bases, with 11 bases separating them. This CDR3 comprises 15 residues. The CDR3 region is CASSLMGGLTGELFF. CDR3 DNA sequence: TGTGCCAGCAGTTTAATGGGGGGCCTCACCGGGGAGCTGTTTTTT.

The chain uses TRBV27 and TRBJ2-2, with 14 bases fitting TRBD2. The V and J ends lost 6 bases and 2 bases, in that order; junction bases with no gene match: 11. The germline gives CDR1 MNHEY, CDR2 SMNVEV (reference sequence). The CDR3 totals 19 residues. The CDR3 reads CASSPPGTSGGHNTGELFF. CDR3 DNA: TGTGCCAGCAGCCCTCCCGGGACTAGCGGGGGCCATAACACCGGGGAGCTGTTTTTT.

This clonotype showed up many times. The CDR3 DNA reads TGTGCCAGCAGCCAAGCCGGGGTAGACACCGGGGAGCTGTTTTTT. Translated: CASSQAGVDTGELFF. The V call is TRBV4-2, the J call TRBJ2-2; possibly TRBD2 for D (5 bases). Germline CDR1 reads LGHNA; CDR2 reads YNFKEQ. CDR3 length: 15 amino acids. Trimming removed 1 base at V and 3 bases at J, with 9 bases between.

Here the CDR3 DNA reads TGTGCCAGCAGCTTAACTAGCGGGGCAGATACGCAGTATTTT. This sequence encodes CASSLTSGADTQYF. V usage is TRBV5-6 and J usage is TRBJ2-3; 10 nucleotides align to TRBD2. This CDR3 region has 14 residues. V lost 2 bases, J lost 4 bases, and 1 base stayed unmatched. Germline CDR1 and CDR2: SGHDT and YYEEEE.

This clonotype was recorded at least ten times. The chain employs TRBV18 and TRBJ2-3; 8 bases are shared with TRBD2. This CDR3 region has 14 residues. Per germline, CDR1 KGHSH and CDR2 LQKENI. V lost 4 bases, J lost 1 base, and 1 base stayed unmatched. The CDR3 DNA follows: TGTGCCAGCTCACTTAGCGGGGGCACAGATACGCAGTATTTT. It is translated as CASSLSGGTDTQYF.

This clonotype occurred once. At one end the junction does not follow the germline gene, possibly because of a read error. The chain recombines TRBV28 with TRBJ2-2, with D perhaps TRBD1 (6 bases). The CDR3 extends over 16 amino acids. Looked up from germline, CDR1 is MDHEN and CDR2 is SYDVKM. The chain's CDR3 is CASGFPRQGWTGELFF. CDR3 nucleotide sequence: TGTGCCAGCGGTTTCCCCCGTCAGGGGTGGACCGGGGAGCTGTTTTTT.

This clonotype has a count of ten or more. V is TRBV4-2 and J is TRBJ2-5, with D tentatively TRBD2 (5 bases). V was shortened by 0 bases and J by 2 bases, with 13 bases between the two germline ends. Germline CDR1 and CDR2: LGHNA and YNFKEQ. This CDR3 is 16 amino acids long. The chain's CDR3 is CASSQEPGLDQETQYF. The CDR3 DNA follows: TGTGCCAGCAGCCAAGAACCTGGACTGGATCAAGAGACCCAGTACTTC.

This clonotype was seen many times. The rearrangement uses TRBV10-3 and TRBJ2-2; D may be TRBD1 (6 bases). CDR1 ENHRY and CDR2 SYGVKD come from the germline V gene. The CDR3 runs to 13 residues. With 11 bases removed from V and 7 bases from J, the gap between germline ends came to 17 bases. As DNA, the CDR3 is TGTGCCGCCCTGGACAGTGGCCTCGGGGAGCTGTTTTTT. This encodes CAALDSGLGELFF.

Only a few counts were recorded for this clonotype. The gene calls are TRBV20-1 and TRBJ1-1, with 8 nucleotides matching TRBD1. The CDR3 runs to 13 residues. Losses at the gene ends were 5 bases for V and 4 bases for J; bases not matched to a gene: 6. The germline gives CDR1 DFQATT, CDR2 SNEGSKA (reference sequence). The CDR3 here is CSAVTGAPTEAFF. Written as DNA, the CDR3 is TGCAGTGCTGTGACAGGGGCCCCCACTGAAGCTTTCTTT.

This sequence joins TRBV20-1 and TRBJ1-3; possibly TRBD1 for D (6 bases). The CDR3 spans 15 residues. Germline values: CDR1 DFQATT, CDR2 SNEGSKA (reference sequence). V was pared by 1 base and J by 4 bases, with 14 bases between. The CDR3 protein is CSARATGLPGNTIYF. The CDR3 region has the DNA TGCAGTGCTAGAGCTACAGGGTTACCCGGAAACACCATATATTTT.

V usage is TRBV24-1 and J usage is TRBJ2-1; 7 nucleotides match TRBD1. The CDR3 has 15 amino acids. Germline assignment: CDR1 KGHDR and CDR2 SFDVKD. V lost 4 bases and J lost 2; bases outside the gene matches: 4. CDR3 in DNA: TGTGCCACCAGTGACTTGACAGGGACCTACAATGAGCAGTTCTTC. Translated: CATSDLTGTYNEQFF.

The V and J genes are TRBV19 and TRBJ1-6, with D possibly TRBD1 on 5 matching bases. V was cut by 5 bases and J by 8 bases, with 16 bases left in between. The CDR3 loop spans 15 amino acids. Germline lookup yields CDR1 LNHDA and CDR2 SQIVND (reference sequence). CDR3 bases: TGTGCCAGTAGTGTCACGAAGGGGAGCGATTCACCCCTCCACTTT. It is translated as CASSVTKGSDSPLHF.

This clonotype was seen a handful of times. The chain couples TRBV6-5 to TRBJ2-2; D is tentatively TRBD1 or TRBD2 (5 bases each). Trimming took off 4 bases at V and 3 bases at J, with 9 bases between the two ends. This CDR3 comprises 14 residues. CDR1 and CDR2 (germline): MNHEY, SVGAGI. DNA for the CDR3: TGTGCCAGCAGTTGGGTGGGGGACACCGGGGAGCTGTTTTTT. Amino acids: CASSWVGDTGELFF.

A few counts support this clonotype. The V and J genes are TRBV25-1 and TRBJ1-1; 9 bases align to TRBD1. CDR1 is MGHDK, CDR2 SYGVNS, per germline. V lost 9 bases and J lost 11; bases outside the gene matches: 10. The CDR3 has 12 amino acids. The CDR3 sequence: CASEGTGRFAFF. Here the CDR3 DNA reads TGTGCCAGTGAAGGGACAGGGAGGTTTGCTTTCTTT.

J is TRBJ1-4 and V is TRBV6-2 or TRBV6-3, with TRBD1 as a possible D gene (5 bases). The CDR3 consists of 14 residues. The V gene lost 10 bases and the J gene lost 8 bases, with 20 bases spanning the gap. CDR1 and CDR2 (germline): MNHEY, SVGEGT. The CDR3 nucleotides read TGTGCCAACAATGCCGGGACGGGATTAGAAAAACTGTTTTTT. Its translation is CANNAGTGLEKLFF.

V and J are TRBV29-1 and TRBJ1-1; D remains unclear. Germline V gives CDR1 SQVTM, CDR2 ANQGSEA. Trimming took off 7 bases at V and 1 base at J, with 13 bases between the two ends. This CDR3 has 13 residues. DNA for the CDR3: TGCAGCGCCTTAGTGGGCTCGAACACTGAAGCTTTCTTT. The encoded protein is CSALVGSNTEAFF.

The genes are TRBV5-6 and TRBJ2-3; D is tentatively TRBD1 or TRBD2 (6 bases each). This CDR3 contains 14 residues. CDR1 and CDR2 from the germline V gene are SGHDT and YYEEEE. Between the trimmed V and J ends, which lost 1 base and 5 bases, there was a span of 11 bases. CDR3 nucleotides: TGTGCCAGCAGCTTGTCGGGGGCCGGAGATACGCAGTATTTT. Encoded protein: CASSLSGAGDTQYF.

The table lists this clonotype with a count of one. V is TRBV7-2 and J is TRBJ2-3; TRBD1 aligns across 9 bases. After removal of 5 bases from V and 2 bases from J, the junction contained 8 bases not matched to a gene. CDR3 size: 16 residues. Per the germline V gene, CDR1 is SGHTA and CDR2 is FQGNSA. The CDR3 sequence is CASSPARDRVTDTQYF. DNA for the CDR3: TGTGCCAGCAGCCCAGCCCGGGACAGGGTCACAGATACGCAGTATTTT.

The chain links TRBV6-1 to TRBJ1-5, with a possible D match to TRBD1 (6 bases). Trimming cost V 5 bases and J 3 bases, with 14 bases left between them. Germline assignment: CDR1 MNHNS and CDR2 SASEGT. The CDR3 is 15 amino acids. This CDR3 reads CASSLNRAPNQPQHF. CDR3 nucleotides: TGTGCCAGCAGTCTAAACAGGGCCCCCAATCAGCCCCAGCATTTT.

This clonotype was counted a few times. CDR3 protein: CSVQGLGDRGYTF. The CDR3 DNA follows: TGCAGCGTCCAGGGCTTGGGGGACCGGGGCTACACCTTC. The rearrangement uses TRBV29-1 and TRBJ1-2, with D possibly matching TRBD1 (5 bases). This CDR3 comprises 13 residues. The V gene lost 6 bases and the J gene lost 8 bases, with 19 bases spanning the gap. Germline V gene data show CDR1 as SQVTM and CDR2 as ANQGSEA. Full variable domain (missing parts from reference TRBV29-1 and TRBJ1-2): SAVISQKPSRDICQRGTSLTIQCQVDSQVTMMFWYRQQPGQSLTLIATANQGSEATYESGFVIDKFPISRPNLTFSTLTVSNMSPEDSSIYLCSVQGLGDRGYTFGSGTRLTVV.

This clonotype showed up just once. V usage is TRBV6-5 and J usage is TRBJ1-2; the D is unclear. The CDR3 contains 13 residues. V was pared by 0 bases and J by 4 bases, with 6 bases between. The germline V gene encodes CDR1 MNHEY and CDR2 SVGAGI. The CDR3 sequence: CASSYSVGYGYTF. The CDR3, as DNA: TGTGCCAGCAGTTACTCCGTGGGCTATGGCTACACCTTC.

This clonotype was recorded a few times. The chain has TRBV28 and TRBJ2-7; the D gene is possibly TRBD1 (6 bases). Looked up from germline, CDR1 is MDHEN and CDR2 is SYDVKM. The CDR3 is 12 residues long. V was pared by 2 bases and J by 10 bases, with 12 bases between. CDR3 loop: CASSLPGQTQYF. CDR3 bases: TGTGCCAGCAGTTTACCGGGACAAACCCAGTACTTC.

There are many counts of this clonotype. CDR3 sequence reads: CASSILDTQYF. The CDR3 DNA follows: TGTGCCAGCAGCATACTAGATACGCAGTATTTT. The V gene is TRBV12-3 or TRBV12-4, the J gene TRBJ2-3, with D unclear. Trimming removed 6 bases at V and 5 bases at J, with 6 bases between. The length of the CDR3 is 11 residues.

There are many counts of this clonotype. One end of the junction fails to match germline, which may point to a read error. The gene calls are TRBV12-3 or TRBV12-4 and TRBJ2-7; D gene uncertain. The CDR3 sequence is 12 residues long. The CDR3 protein is CASSLVVYEQYF. The CDR3, as DNA: TGTGCCAGCAGCTTAGTAGTCTACGAGCAGTACTTC.

This clonotype was recorded at least ten times. CDR3 in DNA: TGTGCCAGCACTATTAGCGGGGGGAGTAGCGGGGAGCTGTTTTTT. Translation: CASTISGGSSGELFF. The chain uses TRBV7-6 and TRBJ2-2; the match to TRBD2 covers 10 bases. Trimming took 7 bases from V and 7 from J; bases not matched to a gene: 9. CDR3 size: 15 residues. Per germline, CDR1 SGHVS and CDR2 FNYEAQ.

In its sample, this clonotype was seen many times. The J gene is TRBJ1-1, the V gene TRBV21-1; the listed D gene, TRBD1, was not tested against the DNA. TRBV21-1 represents a pseudogene. This CDR3 has 15 residues. CDR3 nucleotide sequence: TGTGCCAGCAGCAAATATCCGAGACAGGACACTGAAGCTTTCTTT. Its protein product is CASSKYPRQDTEAFF.

This clonotype was recorded a few times. The chain couples TRBV3-1 to TRBJ1-5; tentative D call: TRBD1 (6 bases). The CDR3 contains 15 residues. Looked up from germline, CDR1 is LGHDT and CDR2 is YNNKEL (reference sequence). Trimming removed 8 bases at V and 0 bases at J, with 14 bases between. CDR3: CASGNQGTSNQPQHF. The CDR3 bases are TGTGCCAGCGGGAATCAGGGGACTAGCAATCAGCCCCAGCATTTT.

V and J are TRBV6-2 or TRBV6-3 and TRBJ2-6, with 7 nucleotides matching TRBD1. Germline V gene lookup returns CDR1 MNHEY and CDR2 SVGEGT. J was trimmed by 4 bases and V by 8 bases; bases with no gene match: 14. The CDR3 is 17 amino acids. As DNA, the CDR3 is TGTGCCAGCCGCCTGGACAGGTCATTAGCGGGGGCCAACGTCCTGACTTTC. This sequence encodes CASRLDRSLAGANVLTF.

This sequence joins TRBV5-1 and TRBJ2-3, with 7 bases identical to TRBD2. This CDR3 region has 16 residues. CDR1 and CDR2 from the germline V gene are SGHRS and YFSETQ. The V gene end was trimmed by 4 bases and the J gene end by 0 bases; junction bases not matched to a gene: 8. The CDR3 region is CASSRSSGSSTDTQYF. CDR3 sequence (DNA): TGCGCCAGCAGCCGGAGTAGCGGGTCTAGCACAGATACGCAGTATTTT.